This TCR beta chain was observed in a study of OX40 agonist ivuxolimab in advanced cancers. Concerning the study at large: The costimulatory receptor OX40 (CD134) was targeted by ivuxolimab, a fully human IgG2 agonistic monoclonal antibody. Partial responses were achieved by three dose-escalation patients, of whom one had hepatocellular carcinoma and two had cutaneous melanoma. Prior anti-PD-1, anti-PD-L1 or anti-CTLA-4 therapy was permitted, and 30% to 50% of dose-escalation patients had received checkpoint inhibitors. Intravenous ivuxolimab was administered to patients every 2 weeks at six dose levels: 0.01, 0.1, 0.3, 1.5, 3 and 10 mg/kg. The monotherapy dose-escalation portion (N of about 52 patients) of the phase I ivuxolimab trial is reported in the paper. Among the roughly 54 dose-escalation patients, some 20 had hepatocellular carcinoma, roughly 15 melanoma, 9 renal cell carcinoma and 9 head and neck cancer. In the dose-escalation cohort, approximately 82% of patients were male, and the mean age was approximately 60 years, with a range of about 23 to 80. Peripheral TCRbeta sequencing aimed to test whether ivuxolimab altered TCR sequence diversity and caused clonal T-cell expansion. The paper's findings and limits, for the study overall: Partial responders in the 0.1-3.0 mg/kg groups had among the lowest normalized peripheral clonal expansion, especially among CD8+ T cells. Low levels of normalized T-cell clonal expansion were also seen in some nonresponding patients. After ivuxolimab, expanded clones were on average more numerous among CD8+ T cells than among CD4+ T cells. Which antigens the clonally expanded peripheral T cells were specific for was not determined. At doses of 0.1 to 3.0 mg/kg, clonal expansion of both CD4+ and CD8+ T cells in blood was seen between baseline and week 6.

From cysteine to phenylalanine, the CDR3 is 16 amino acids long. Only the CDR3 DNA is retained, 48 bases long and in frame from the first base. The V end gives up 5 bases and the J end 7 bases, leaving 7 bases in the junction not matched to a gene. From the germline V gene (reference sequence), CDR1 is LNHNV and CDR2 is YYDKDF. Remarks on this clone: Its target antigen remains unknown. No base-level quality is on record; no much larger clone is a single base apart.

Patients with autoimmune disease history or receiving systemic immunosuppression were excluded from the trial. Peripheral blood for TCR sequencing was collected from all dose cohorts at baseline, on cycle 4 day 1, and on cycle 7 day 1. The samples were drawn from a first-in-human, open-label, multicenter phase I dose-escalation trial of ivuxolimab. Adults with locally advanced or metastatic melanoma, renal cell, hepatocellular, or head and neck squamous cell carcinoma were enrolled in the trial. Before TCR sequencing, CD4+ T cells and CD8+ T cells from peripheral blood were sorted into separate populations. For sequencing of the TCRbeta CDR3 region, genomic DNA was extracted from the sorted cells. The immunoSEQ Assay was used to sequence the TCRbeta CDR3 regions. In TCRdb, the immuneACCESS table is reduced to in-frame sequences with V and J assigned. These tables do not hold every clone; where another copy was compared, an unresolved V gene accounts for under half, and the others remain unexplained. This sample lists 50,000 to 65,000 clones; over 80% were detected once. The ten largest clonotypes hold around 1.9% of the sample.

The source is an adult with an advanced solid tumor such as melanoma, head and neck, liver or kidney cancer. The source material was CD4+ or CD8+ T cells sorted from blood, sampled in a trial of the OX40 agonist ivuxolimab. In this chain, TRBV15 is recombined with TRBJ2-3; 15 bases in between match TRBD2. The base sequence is TGTGCCACCAGCGGTGGACTAGCGGGAGGGCTAAATACGCAGTATTTT. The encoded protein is CATSGGLAGGLNTQYF.